Listed here are 10 T cell receptor beta chains from one sample, sequenced in a study of early T cells in non-severe SARS-CoV-2 infection (dated by TCRdb to 2020 to 2022). The library was obtained by 5' RACE. Instrument used: NextSeq 500. TCRdb itself trimmed the public reads at Q25 with fastp, ran MiXCR and retained productive beta chains. For every CDR3 protein sequence, its rows merge into one entry that carries the most common genes and DNA. The sample table records 55,000 or so distinct CDR3 sequences; 6% to 7% of these occur just once. Roughly 3.9% of the sample rests with the top ten. The sequenced material came from whole blood. These receptors were taken from an adult who was a healthcare worker with PCR-confirmed SARS-CoV-2 infection or an uninfected control (not recorded which).

This clonotype was observed at least ten times. The chain employs TRBV7-3 and TRBJ2-4, with D possibly matching TRBD1 (6 bases). CDR3 length: 14 residues. Trimming left V 5 bases short and J 5 bases short, with 13 bases between. Germline V gene data show CDR1 as SGHTA and CDR2 as FQGTGA. This CDR3 reads CASSPGQIENIQYF. The DNA for the CDR3 is TGTGCCAGCAGCCCGGGACAAATCGAAAACATTCAGTACTTC.

In this sample, this clonotype turned up many times. CDR3 coding DNA: TGTGCCAGCTTGGGCTCGGGAAGGCCCCCCTACGAGCAGTACTTC. Translated, it gives CASLGSGRPPYEQYF. The rearrangement uses TRBV5-6 and TRBJ2-7; D is possibly TRBD2 (5 bases). The CDR3 length is 15 residues. Germline assignment: CDR1 SGHDT and CDR2 YYEEEE. Trimming removed 7 bases from V and 2 bases from J, with 19 bases in between.

This clonotype was counted only a few times. This chain connects TRBV5-1 to TRBJ1-1; 11 nucleotides line up with TRBD1. The CDR3 length is 16 residues. Germline V gene data show CDR1 as SGHRS and CDR2 as YFSETQ. V was clipped by 4 bases and J by 4 bases; unmatched bases: 9. The CDR3 nucleotides are TGCGCCAGCAGCCGTCGGACAGGGGGCGAGGTCACTGAAGCTTTCTTT. Amino acids: CASSRRTGGEVTEAFF. Together with reference TRBV5-1 and TRBJ1-1, the CDR3 gives the full variable domain: KAGVTQTPRYLIKTRGQQVTLSCSPISGHRSVSWYQQTPGQGLQFLFEYFSETQRNKGNFPGRFSGRQFSNSRSEMNVSTLELGDSALYLCASSRRTGGEVTEAFFGQGTRLTVV.

This clonotype came up a few times. A junction boundary mismatches the germline segment, possibly from a read error. J is TRBJ1-3 and V is TRBV7-9; D remains unclear. CDR1 and CDR2 (germline): SEHNR, FQNEAQ (reference sequence). CDR3 length: 15 residues. The CDR3: CASSSDGLSENTIYF. The CDR3 DNA sequence: TGTGCCAGCAGCTCCGATGGACTCTCTGAAAACACCATATATTTT.

This clonotype showed up many times. The chain has TRBV7-3 and TRBJ2-3; 8 bases are a match to TRBD2. This CDR3 has 18 residues. V lost 0 bases to trimming and J lost 0 bases; unmatched junction nucleotides: 8. Per the germline V gene, CDR1 is SGHTA and CDR2 is FQGTGA. CDR3: CASSLTASGGASTDTQYF. CDR3 DNA: TGTGCCAGCAGCTTAACAGCGAGCGGGGGAGCGAGCACAGATACGCAGTATTTT.

This clonotype was observed at least ten times. This rearrangement joins TRBV7-6 to TRBJ2-6; D not resolved. The CDR3 runs to 19 residues. Trimming left V 7 bases short and J 0 bases short, with 22 bases between. CDR1 is SGHVS and CDR2 is FNYEAQ in the germline V gene. CDR3 bases: TGTGCCAGCAACCCTCGGGCAGATAAATATGACTCTGGGGCCAACGTCCTGACTTTC. Its protein product is CASNPRADKYDSGANVLTF. Full variable domain (missing parts from reference TRBV7-6 and TRBJ2-6): GAGVSQSPRYKVTKRGQDVALRCDPISGHVSLYWYRQALGQGPEFLTYFNYEAQQDKSGLPNDRFSAERPEGSISTLTIQRTEQRDSAMYRCASNPRADKYDSGANVLTFGAGSRLTVL.

This clonotype appeared many times. This chain joins TRBV27 and TRBJ1-1; tentatively, D is TRBD1 (5 bases). The ends were cut back, 4 bases at V and 2 bases at J, with 14 bases in the middle. CDR1 and CDR2 from the germline V gene are MNHEY and SMNVEV (reference sequence). CDR3 length equals 15 residues. CDR3 DNA sequence: TGTGCCAGCAGTTCCCGGTCCGGGGGAAACACTGAAGCTTTCTTT. Protein: CASSSRSGGNTEAFF.

This clonotype was seen ten or more times. V is TRBV27 and J is TRBJ2-6; D is ambiguous. Trimming removed 2 bases from V and 0 bases from J, with 11 bases in between. CDR1 MNHEY and CDR2 SMNVEV come from the germline V gene (reference sequence). CDR3 size: 17 residues. As DNA, the CDR3 is TGTGCCAGCAGTTTAAAGGGCCGACACTCTGGGGCCAACGTCCTGACTTTC. It specifies CASSLKGRHSGANVLTF.

The gene calls are TRBV7-9 and TRBJ2-1; 7 nucleotides align to TRBD2. The J segment lost 2 bases and the V segment lost 11 bases, leaving 9 bases of the junction unmatched. The CDR3 contains 14 residues. Germline V lookup: CDR1 SEHNR, CDR2 FQNEAQ (reference sequence). The CDR3 region has the DNA TGTGCCCCCGGGGAGGGTCGTCCCTACAATGAGCAGTTCTTC. This translates into CAPGEGRPYNEQFF.

This clonotype was picked up many times. V gene TRBV19 combines with J gene TRBJ2-2, with TRBD2 matching over 7 bases. The junction had 13 bases not matched to a gene; V was cut back by 8 bases and J by 4 bases. Germline V CDR1 and CDR2: LNHDA, SQIVND (reference sequence). The CDR3 is 16 residues long. The CDR3 is CASGPWAGEGTGELFF. DNA for the CDR3: TGTGCCAGTGGCCCCTGGGCGGGGGAGGGCACCGGGGAGCTGTTTTTT.